The sequence of this TCR beta chain was determined in a study of blood T cell repertoires in COVID-19. Looking at the study overall: T cells, B-cell-depleted T cells, or PBMCs provided the cDNA or gDNA that served as material.

Assay: immunoSEQ multiplex PCR; the TCRdb copy retains only in-frame clones and omits some. The repertoire has fewer than 80,000 clones, about nine tenths of them found once; the top ten carry approximately 2.5%. The germline gives CDR1 SGHNT, CDR2 YYREEE (reference sequence). The CDR3 loop spans 19 amino acids. The V and J ends lost 4 bases and 2 bases, in that order; junction bases with no gene match: 16. The specimen was peripheral blood. The chain carries TRBV5-4 and TRBJ2-2; TRBD1 aligns across 8 bases. The TCR sequence derives from a human donor in a cohort sampled during active COVID-19. The CDR3 is CASSKLAGGARRNTGELFF. The DNA for the CDR3 is TGTGCCAGCAGCAAGCTTGCAGGGGGCGCCCGAAGAAACACCGGGGAGCTGTTTTTT. Looking up the rest from reference TRBV5-4 and TRBJ2-2 gives the full variable domain: ETGVTQSPTHLIKTRGQQVTLRCSSQSGHNTVSWYQQALGQGPQFIFQYYREEENGRGNFPPRFSGLQFPNYSSELNVNALELDDSALYLCASSKLAGGARRNTGELFFGEGSRLTVL.